Sequencing of this T cell receptor beta chain was carried out in a study of blood T cell repertoires in COVID-19. Study-level information: PBMCs, B-cell-depleted T cells, or T cells were the source of the cDNA or gDNA that made up the material.

The V and J ends lost 2 bases and 2 bases, in that order; junction bases with no gene match: 8. From germline, CDR1 is LGHDT and CDR2 YNNKEL (reference sequence). This CDR3 spans 16 amino acids. Per the authors' pipeline: It was from reference gene primer amplification that nucleated cell counts were estimated. Produced via immunoSEQ multiplex PCR; TCRdb's table is partial and in-frame only. That table gives V, J and clone size, and the DNA gave D and trimming. The sample has 85,000 to 120,000 clones; 60% to 85% are singletons. Source material: peripheral blood. This TCR came from an elderly man with COVID-19, enrolled during active disease. This chain uses TRBV3-1 (or the pseudogene TRBV3-2) with TRBJ2-7; 8 bases are shared with TRBD2. The CDR3 nucleotides are TGTGCCAGCAGCCAATTCGTAGCGGGAAGGACCTACGAGCAGTACTTC. This codes for CASSQFVAGRTYEQYF.